This T cell receptor beta chain was documented in a study of molecular identifiers for immune sequencing clone quantification. TCRdb reanalysed the PCR reads using MiXCR and keeps one entry per CDR3 protein. The sample consists of 400,000 to 600,000 distinct CDR3 sequences, roughly a fifth of them appearing once. J was trimmed by 4 bases and V by 6 bases; bases with no gene match: 8. The CDR3 consists of 14 residues. In germline, CDR1 is SEHNR, CDR2 FQNEAQ (reference sequence). V usage is TRBV7-9 and J usage is TRBJ2-5; 7 positions match TRBD1. Sequencing was performed on naive CD8+ T cells from blood, with Jurkat cell RNA spiked in. Described subset: FACS-sorted CD8+CD4-CCR7+CD45RA+ naive T cells. The sequence was collected from a human donor in good health. Some libraries in this study had Jurkat cell RNA spiked in. The CDR3 reads CASSRTYRGETQYF. Here the CDR3 DNA reads TGTGCCAGCAGTCGAACCTACAGGGGAGAGACCCAGTACTTC. Supplemented by reference TRBV7-9 and TRBJ2-5, the full variable domain reads DTGVSQNPRHKITKRGQNVTFRCDPISEHNRLYWYRQTLGQGPEFLTYFQNEAQLEKSRLLSDRFSAERPKGSFSTLEIQRTEQGDSAMYLCASSRTYRGETQYFGPGTRLLVL.